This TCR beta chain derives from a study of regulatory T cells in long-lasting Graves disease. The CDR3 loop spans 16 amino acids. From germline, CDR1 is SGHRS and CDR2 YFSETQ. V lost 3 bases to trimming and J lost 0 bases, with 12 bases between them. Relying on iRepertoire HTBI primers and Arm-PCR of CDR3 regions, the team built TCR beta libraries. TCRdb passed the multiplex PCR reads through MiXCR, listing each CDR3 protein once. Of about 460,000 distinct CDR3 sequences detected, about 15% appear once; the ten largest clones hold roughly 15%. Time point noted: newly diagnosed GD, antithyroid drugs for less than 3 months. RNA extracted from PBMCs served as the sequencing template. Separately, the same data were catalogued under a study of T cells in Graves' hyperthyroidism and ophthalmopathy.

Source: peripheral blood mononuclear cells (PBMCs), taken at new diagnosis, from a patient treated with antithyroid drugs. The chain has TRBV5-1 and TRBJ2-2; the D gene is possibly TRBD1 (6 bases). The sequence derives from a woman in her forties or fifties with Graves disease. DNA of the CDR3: TGCGCCAGCAGCTGGCAGGGGTCTACGAACACCGGGGAGCTGTTTTTT. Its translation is CASSWQGSTNTGELFF.